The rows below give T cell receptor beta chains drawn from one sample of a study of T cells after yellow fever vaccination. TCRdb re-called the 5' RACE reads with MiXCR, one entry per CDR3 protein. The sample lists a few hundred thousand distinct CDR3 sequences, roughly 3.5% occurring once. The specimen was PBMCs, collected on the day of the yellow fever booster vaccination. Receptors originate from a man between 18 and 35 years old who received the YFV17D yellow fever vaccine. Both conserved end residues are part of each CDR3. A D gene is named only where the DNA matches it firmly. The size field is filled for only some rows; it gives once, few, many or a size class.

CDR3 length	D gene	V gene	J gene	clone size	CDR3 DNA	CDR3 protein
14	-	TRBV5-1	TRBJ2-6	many	TGCGCCAGCAGCTTGTACTCTGGGGCCAACGTCCTGACTTTC	CASSLYSGANVLTF
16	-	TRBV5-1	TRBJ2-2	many	TGCGCCAGCAGCTTTGACAGTCCTTCGAACACCGGGGAGCTGTTTTTT	CASSFDSPSNTGELFF
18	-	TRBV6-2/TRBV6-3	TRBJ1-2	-	TGTGCCAGCAGCAACCACCTACAAGGTCTCGCGGTAGACTATGGCTACACCTTC	CASSNHLQGLAVDYGYTF
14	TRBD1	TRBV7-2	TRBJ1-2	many	TGTGCCAGCGTCGCAGGGGGCTTCTCCCCTGGCTACACCTTC	CASVAGGFSPGYTF
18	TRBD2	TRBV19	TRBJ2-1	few	TGTGCCAGTAGTATAGAGACGACTAGCGGGGGGGCCGACAATGAGCAGTTCTTC	CASSIETTSGGADNEQFF
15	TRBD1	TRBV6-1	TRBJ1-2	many	TGTGCCAGCAGTGAAGGCCGGGGACAGAACTATGGCTACACCTTC	CASSEGRGQNYGYTF
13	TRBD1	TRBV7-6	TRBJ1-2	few	TGTGCCAGCAGCATGGACAGGGTGGGGGGCTACACCTTC	CASSMDRVGGYTF
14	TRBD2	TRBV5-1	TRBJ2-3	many	TGCGCCAGCAGCTTCCTAGCGGGGACAGATACGCAGTATTTT	CASSFLAGTDTQYF
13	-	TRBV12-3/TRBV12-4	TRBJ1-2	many	TGTGCCAGCAGTTTTAACAGCTTGAGGGGCTACACCTTC	CASSFNSLRGYTF
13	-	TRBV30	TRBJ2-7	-	TGTGCCTGGACCCGGCAAGGCTTCTACGAGCAGTACTTC	CAWTRQGFYEQYF
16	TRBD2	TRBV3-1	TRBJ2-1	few	TGTGCCAGCAGCCTTCTAGCGGGGGAGAGCTACAATGAGCAGTTCTTC	CASSLLAGESYNEQFF
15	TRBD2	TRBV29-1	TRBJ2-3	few	TGCAGCGTTGAAAGGAGCCTAGCGGGGGGGGATACGCAGTATTTT	CSVERSLAGGDTQYF
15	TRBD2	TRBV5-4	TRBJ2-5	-	TGTGCCAGCACCGTGGGACTAGCGGTACAAGAGACCCAGTACTTC	CASTVGLAVQETQYF
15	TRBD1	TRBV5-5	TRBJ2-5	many	TGTGCCAGCAGCTTGACGGGACAGGAGGGAGAGACCCAGTACTTC	CASSLTGQEGETQYF
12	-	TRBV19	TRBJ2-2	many	TGTGCCAGTAGTATAGGTGGCGGGGAGCTGTTTTTT	CASSIGGGELFF
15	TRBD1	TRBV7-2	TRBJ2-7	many	TGTGCCAGCAGCTTGACGGGACAGAGCTCCTACGAGCAGTACTTC	CASSLTGQSSYEQYF
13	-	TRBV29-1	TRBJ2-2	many	TGCAGCGTTGATAGGGACGACGCCGGGGAGCTGTTTTTT	CSVDRDDAGELFF
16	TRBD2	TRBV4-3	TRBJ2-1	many	TGCGCCAGCAGCCAAGATGAGAGCGGGGGTTACAATGAGCAGTTCTTC	CASSQDESGGYNEQFF
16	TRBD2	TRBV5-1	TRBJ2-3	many	TGCGCCAGCAGCTTACAGGCCGGGGGGGACGGAGATACGCAGTATTTT	CASSLQAGGDGDTQYF
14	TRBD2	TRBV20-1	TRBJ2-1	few	TGCAGTGCTATCCGGGGCGGGGGGTACAATGAGCAGTTCTTC	CSAIRGGGYNEQFF
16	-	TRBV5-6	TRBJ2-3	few	TGTGCCAGCAGCTTGTTCGCAGGGAGTGGCACAGATACGCAGTATTTT	CASSLFAGSGTDTQYF
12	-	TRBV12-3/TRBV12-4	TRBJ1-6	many	TGTGCCAGCAGTCCCCCCTTTTCACCCCTCCACTTT	CASSPPFSPLHF
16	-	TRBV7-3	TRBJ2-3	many	TGTGCCAGCAGCCAGAATGGACCGTCTCTCACAGATACGCAGTATTTT	CASSQNGPSLTDTQYF
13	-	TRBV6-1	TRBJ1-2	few	TGTGCCAGCAGACAGACACTCAACTATGGCTACACCTTC	CASRQTLNYGYTF
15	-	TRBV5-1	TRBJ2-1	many	TGCGCCAGCAGCTTGGAAGGCAGGGATGGCAATGAGCAGTTCTTC	CASSLEGRDGNEQFF
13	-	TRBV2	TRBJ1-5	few	TGTGCCAGCAGTGTACTACGACAGCAGCACCAGCATTTT	CASSVLRQQHQHF
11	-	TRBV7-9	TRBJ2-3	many	TGTGCCAGCAGCCGTCAGGATACGCAGTATTTT	CASSRQDTQYF
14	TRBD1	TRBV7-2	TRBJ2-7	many	TGTGCCAGCAGCTCCAGACAGGGCTCCTACGAGCAGTACTTC	CASSSRQGSYEQYF
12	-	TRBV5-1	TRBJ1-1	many	TGCGCCAGCAGCTTGGATGGAGGGGAGCCTTTCTTT	CASSLDGGEPFF
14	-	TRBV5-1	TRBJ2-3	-	TGCGCCAGCATTTCGGGACCTAGCACAGATACGCAGTATTTT	CASISGPSTDTQYF
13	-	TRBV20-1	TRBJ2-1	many	TGCAGTGCTAGGCAAGCTAGGGGGAATGAGCAGTTCTTC	CSARQARGNEQFF
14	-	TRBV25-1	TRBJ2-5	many	TGTGCCAGCAGTGCGCTTGCGCAGGGGGGGACCCAGTACTTC	CASSALAQGGTQYF